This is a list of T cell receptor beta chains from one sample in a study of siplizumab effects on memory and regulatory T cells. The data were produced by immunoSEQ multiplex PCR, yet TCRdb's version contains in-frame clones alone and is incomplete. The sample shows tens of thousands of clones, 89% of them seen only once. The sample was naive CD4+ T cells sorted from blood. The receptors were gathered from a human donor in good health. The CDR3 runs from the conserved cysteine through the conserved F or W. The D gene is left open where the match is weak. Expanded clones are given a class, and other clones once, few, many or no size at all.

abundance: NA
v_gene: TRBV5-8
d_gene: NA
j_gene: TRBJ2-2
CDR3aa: CASSLSIRDTGELFF
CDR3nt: TGTGCCAGCAGCTTGAGTATCCGGGACACCGGGGAGCTGTTTTTT

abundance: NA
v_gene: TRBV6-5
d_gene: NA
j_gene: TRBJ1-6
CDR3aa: CASHSSSYNSPLHF
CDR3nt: TGTGCCAGCCATTCGAGCTCCTATAATTCACCCCTCCACTTT

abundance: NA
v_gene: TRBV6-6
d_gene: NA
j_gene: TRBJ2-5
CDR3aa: CASSYPRGAPSQQYF
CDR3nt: TGTGCCAGCAGTTACCCCCGGGGGGCCCCGTCTCAGCAGTACTTC

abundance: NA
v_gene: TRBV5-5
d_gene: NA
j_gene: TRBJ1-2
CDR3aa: CASSTGHETSLVF
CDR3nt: TGTGCCAGCAGCACTGGACACGAGACGAGCTTAGTATTC

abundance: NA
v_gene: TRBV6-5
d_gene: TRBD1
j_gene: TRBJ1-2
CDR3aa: CASSYSGQGGGYTF
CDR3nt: TGTGCCAGCAGTTACTCGGGACAGGGAGGCGGCTACACCTTC

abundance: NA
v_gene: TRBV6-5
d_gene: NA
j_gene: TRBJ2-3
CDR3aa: CASSYSGELADTQYF
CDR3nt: TGTGCCAGCAGTTACTCCGGGGAACTAGCAGATACGCAGTATTTT

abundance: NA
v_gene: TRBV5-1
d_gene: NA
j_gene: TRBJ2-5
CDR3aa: CASSPDTLVRETQYF
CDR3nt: TGCGCCAGCAGTCCGGACACTCTCGTTCGAGAGACCCAGTACTTC

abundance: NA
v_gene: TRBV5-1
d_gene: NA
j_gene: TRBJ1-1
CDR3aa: CASSGGQIYTEAFF
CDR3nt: TGCGCCAGCAGCGGAGGACAGATCTACACTGAAGCTTTCTTT

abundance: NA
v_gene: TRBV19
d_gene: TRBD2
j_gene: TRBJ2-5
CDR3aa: CASSLVAGGSETQYF
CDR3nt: TGTGCCAGTAGTTTGGTAGCGGGAGGTTCAGAGACCCAGTACTTC

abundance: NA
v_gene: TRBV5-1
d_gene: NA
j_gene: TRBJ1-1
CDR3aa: CASSFYPETNTEAFF
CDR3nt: TGCGCCAGCAGCTTCTATCCGGAGACGAACACTGAAGCTTTCTTT

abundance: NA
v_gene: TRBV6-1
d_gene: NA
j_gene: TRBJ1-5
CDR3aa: CATTGIRNQPQHF
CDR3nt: TGTGCCACTACAGGGATCCGCAATCAGCCCCAGCATTTT

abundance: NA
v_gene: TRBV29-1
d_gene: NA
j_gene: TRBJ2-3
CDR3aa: CSVRSQGGIEGDTQYF
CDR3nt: TGCAGCGTTAGGAGCCAAGGGGGTATCGAGGGCGATACGCAGTATTTT

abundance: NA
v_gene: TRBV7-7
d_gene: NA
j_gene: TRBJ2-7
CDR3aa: CASSLGIGSYEQYF
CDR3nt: TGTGCCAGCAGCTTAGGGATCGGTTCCTACGAGCAGTACTTC

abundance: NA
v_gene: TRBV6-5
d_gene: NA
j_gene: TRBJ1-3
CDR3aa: CASRRSAGNTIYF
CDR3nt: TGTGCCAGCCGGAGGAGCGCTGGAAACACCATATATTTT

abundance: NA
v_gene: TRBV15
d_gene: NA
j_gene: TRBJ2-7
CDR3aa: CATSKDPSSYEQYF
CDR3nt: TGTGCCACCAGCAAGGACCCGAGCTCCTACGAGCAGTACTTC

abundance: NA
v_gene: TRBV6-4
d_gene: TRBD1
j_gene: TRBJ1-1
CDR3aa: CASTVDRGTEAFF
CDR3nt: TGTGCCAGCACCGTCGACAGGGGGACTGAAGCTTTCTTT

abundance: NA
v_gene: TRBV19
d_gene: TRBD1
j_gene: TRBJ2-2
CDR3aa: CASSRGTGINTGELFF
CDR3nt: TGTGCCAGTAGCCGAGGGACAGGGATTAACACCGGGGAGCTGTTTTTT

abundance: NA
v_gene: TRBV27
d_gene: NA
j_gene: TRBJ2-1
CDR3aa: CASSSAGRWWKEQFF
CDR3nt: TGTGCCAGCAGTTCTGCGGGCCGATGGTGGAAGGAGCAGTTCTTC

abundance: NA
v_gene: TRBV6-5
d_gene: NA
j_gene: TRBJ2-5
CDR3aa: CASSYSTQRRRETQYF
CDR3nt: TGTGCCAGCAGTTACTCGACACAGCGAAGGCGGGAGACCCAGTACTTC

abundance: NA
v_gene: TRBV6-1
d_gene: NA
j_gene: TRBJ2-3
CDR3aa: CASSLTLARDTQYF
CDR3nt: TGTGCCAGCAGTCTCACACTAGCAAGAGATACGCAGTATTTT

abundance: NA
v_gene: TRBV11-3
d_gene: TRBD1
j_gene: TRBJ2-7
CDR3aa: CASSLDGTESYEQYF
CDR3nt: TGTGCCAGCAGCTTAGACGGGACAGAAAGCTACGAGCAGTACTTC

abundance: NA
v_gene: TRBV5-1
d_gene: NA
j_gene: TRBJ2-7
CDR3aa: CASSLTGYEQYF
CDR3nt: TGCGCCAGCAGCTTGACAGGATACGAGCAGTACTTC

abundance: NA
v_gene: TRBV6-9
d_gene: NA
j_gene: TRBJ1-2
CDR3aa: CASSYHRVRQGGYTF
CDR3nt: TGTGCCAGCAGTTACCACAGGGTCCGGCAGGGGGGCTACACCTTC

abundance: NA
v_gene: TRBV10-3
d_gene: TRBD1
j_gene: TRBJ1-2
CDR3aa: CAIGRQGTYGYTF
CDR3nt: TGTGCCATCGGACGACAGGGAACCTATGGCTACACCTTC

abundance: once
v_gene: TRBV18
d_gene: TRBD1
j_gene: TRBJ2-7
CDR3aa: CASSPLPGTGAYEQYF
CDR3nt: TGTGCCAGCTCACCACTACCCGGGACAGGGGCCTACGAGCAGTACTTC

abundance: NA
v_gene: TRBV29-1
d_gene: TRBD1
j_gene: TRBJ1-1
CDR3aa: CSVSFWDRETEAFF
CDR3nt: TGCAGCGTTTCATTTTGGGACAGGGAAACTGAAGCTTTCTTT

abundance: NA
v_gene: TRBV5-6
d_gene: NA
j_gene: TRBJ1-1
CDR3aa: CASTLDPTLNTEAFF
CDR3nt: TGTGCCAGCACCCTGGACCCAACTCTGAACACTGAAGCTTTCTTT

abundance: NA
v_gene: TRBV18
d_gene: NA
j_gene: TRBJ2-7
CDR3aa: CASSAGIYEQYF
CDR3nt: TGTGCCAGCTCAGCAGGAATTTACGAGCAGTACTTC

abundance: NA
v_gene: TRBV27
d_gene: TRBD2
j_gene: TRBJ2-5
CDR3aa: CASSSGTSGQETQYF
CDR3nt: TGTGCCAGCAGTTCCGGGACTAGCGGGCAAGAGACCCAGTACTTC

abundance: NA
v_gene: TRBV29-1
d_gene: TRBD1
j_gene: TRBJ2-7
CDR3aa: CSVESGQGSEQYF
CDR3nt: TGCAGCGTTGAATCCGGACAGGGCTCCGAGCAGTACTTC

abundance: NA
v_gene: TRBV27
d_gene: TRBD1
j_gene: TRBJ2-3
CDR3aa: CASSLFPGGQGYTDTQYF
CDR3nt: TGTGCCAGCAGTTTATTCCCCGGCGGACAGGGGTACACAGATACGCAGTATTTT

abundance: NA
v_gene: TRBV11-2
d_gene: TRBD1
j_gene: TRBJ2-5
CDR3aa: CASRPLTGEIRETQYF
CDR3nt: TGTGCCAGCAGGCCGCTTACAGGGGAGATTCGGGAGACCCAGTACTTC

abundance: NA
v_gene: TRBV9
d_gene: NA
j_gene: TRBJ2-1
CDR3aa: CASSPSRGGSSYNEQFF
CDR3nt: TGTGCCAGCAGCCCAAGCAGAGGGGGTAGCTCCTACAATGAGCAGTTCTTC

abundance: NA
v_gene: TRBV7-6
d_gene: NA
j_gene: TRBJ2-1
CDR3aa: CASSLGQSNEQFF
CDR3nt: TGTGCCAGCAGCCTGGGGCAGTCGAATGAGCAGTTCTTC

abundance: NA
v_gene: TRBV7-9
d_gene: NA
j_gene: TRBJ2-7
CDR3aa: CASSLFGIAYEQYF
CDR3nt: TGTGCCAGCAGCCTTTTCGGAATTGCCTACGAGCAGTACTTC

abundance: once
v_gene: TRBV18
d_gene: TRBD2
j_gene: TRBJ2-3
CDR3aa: CASSLLSGGPTDTQYF
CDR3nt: TGTGCCAGCTCACTCCTCAGCGGGGGGCCCACAGATACGCAGTATTTT

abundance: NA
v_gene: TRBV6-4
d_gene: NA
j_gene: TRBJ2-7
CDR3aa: CASSEVPGGYEQYF
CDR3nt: TGTGCCAGCAGTGAGGTCCCAGGGGGGTACGAGCAGTACTTC

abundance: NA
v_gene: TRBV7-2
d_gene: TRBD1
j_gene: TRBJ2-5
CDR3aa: CASTGTGGGETQYF
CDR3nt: TGTGCCAGCACCGGGACAGGGGGCGGAGAGACCCAGTACTTC

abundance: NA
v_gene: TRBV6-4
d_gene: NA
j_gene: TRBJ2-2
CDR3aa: CASSDFGAHTGELFF
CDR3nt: TGTGCCAGCAGTGACTTCGGGGCCCACACCGGGGAGCTGTTTTTT

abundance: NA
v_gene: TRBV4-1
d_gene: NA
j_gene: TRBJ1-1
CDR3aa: CASSPPPGRRFNTEAFF
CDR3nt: TGCGCCAGCAGCCCTCCCCCGGGCAGGAGGTTTAACACTGAAGCTTTCTTT

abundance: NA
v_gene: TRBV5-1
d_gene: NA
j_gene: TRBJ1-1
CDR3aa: CASSLNRAGVNTEAFF
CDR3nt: TGCGCCAGCAGCTTAAACAGGGCTGGGGTAAACACTGAAGCTTTCTTT

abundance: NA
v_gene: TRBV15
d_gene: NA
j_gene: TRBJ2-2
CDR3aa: CATSRDRANTGELFF
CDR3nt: TGTGCCACCAGCAGAGATAGGGCGAACACCGGGGAGCTGTTTTTT